This T cell receptor beta chain was sequenced during a study of cytomegalovirus exposure and HLA in healthy donors. CDR1 is SGHNT, CDR2 YYREEE, per germline (reference sequence). The length of the CDR3 is 15 residues. Losses at the gene ends were 2 bases for V and 1 base for J; bases not matched to a gene: 4. Primers for the PCR totalled 60 Vbeta and 13 Jbeta. Sequencing was performed with immunoSEQ multiplex PCR; in TCRdb, only in-frame clones are kept and a portion is missing. The sample carries about 170,000 clones, roughly 85% recorded once. This chain joins TRBV5-4 and TRBJ2-7; 9 bases are shared with TRBD2. This TCR came from a man younger than 30 in good health and CMV-seropositive. The source material was PBMCs. The CDR3 DNA sequence: TGTGCCAGCAGCTTAGCGGGGGGTATTTCCTACGAGCAGTACTTC. Amino acid sequence: CASSLAGGISYEQYF.